This is a list of T cell receptor beta chains from one sample in a study of control samples from healthy donors and cancer patients. Assay used: immunoSEQ multiplex PCR; TCRdb lists only in-frame clones, some missing. The sample records around 100,000 clones, 80% to 90% being singletons. Sequenced sample: PBMCs. These receptor sequences come from a man aged 60 to 69 with lung cancer. CDR3s include the opening cysteine and the closing phenylalanine or tryptophan. Fields, in order: J gene, clone size, V gene, D gene, CDR3 protein, CDR3 DNA. D genes are given only for firm matches. A row's size may be missing; if present it is once, few, many or a size class.

>TRBJ1-5|few|TRBV30|TRBD1
CAWSESQGGQPQHF
TGTGCCTGGAGTGAGTCCCAGGGGGGTCAGCCCCAGCATTTT
>TRBJ1-5|-|TRBV3-1/TRBV3-2|-
CASSHRQDVQPQHF
TGTGCCAGCAGCCACAGACAGGATGTTCAGCCCCAGCATTTT
>TRBJ2-1|-|TRBV6-2/TRBV6-3|-
CASSYSDRLYNEQFF
TGTGCCAGCAGTTACTCGGACAGACTCTACAATGAGCAGTTCTTC
>TRBJ1-2|-|TRBV6-5|-
CASRNGTYGYTF
TGTGCCAGCAGAAACGGGACTTATGGCTACACCTTC
>TRBJ2-5|-|TRBV24-1|TRBD1
CATSDMTGLETQYF
TGTGCCACCAGTGATATGACAGGGCTAGAGACCCAGTACTTC
>TRBJ1-3|-|TRBV14|TRBD1
CASSLSTGTGNTIYF
TGTGCCAGCAGCCTATCGACAGGGACTGGAAACACCATATATTTT
>TRBJ2-7|-|TRBV3-1/TRBV3-2|-
CASSLSQGGEQYF
TGTGCCAGCAGCCTCTCACAGGGAGGCGAGCAGTACTTC
>TRBJ1-2|-|TRBV10-2|-
CASSEKRGHYGYTF
TGCGCCAGCAGTGAGAAACGGGGGCACTATGGCTACACCTTC
>TRBJ2-5|once|TRBV4-2|-
CASKLVGEETQYF
TGTGCCAGCAAGCTGGTGGGGGAAGAGACCCAGTACTTC
>TRBJ2-3|once|TRBV5-1|TRBD1
CASSSGQGAYTQYF
TGCGCCAGCAGCTCCGGACAGGGGGCTTATACGCAGTATTTT
>TRBJ2-2|-|TRBV23-1|-
CASSLSPGRGTGELFF
TGCGCCAGCAGTCTGTCGCCAGGGCGGGGCACCGGGGAGCTGTTTTTT
>TRBJ1-5|few|TRBV5-4|-
CASSRDTGRNQPQHF
TGTGCCAGCAGCAGGGATACAGGGCGCAATCAGCCCCAGCATTTT
>TRBJ2-5|-|TRBV5-1|-
CASSLVWGTETQYF
TGCGCCAGCAGCTTGGTCTGGGGAACAGAGACCCAGTACTTC
>TRBJ1-6|-|TRBV5-4|-
CASISDRGNSPLHF
TGTGCCAGCATTTCGGACCGGGGAAATTCACCCCTCCACTTT
>TRBJ2-1|few|TRBV13|TRBD1
CASSPKTGRNEQFF
TGTGCCAGCAGCCCCAAGACAGGGCGGAATGAGCAGTTCTTC
>TRBJ2-7|-|TRBV5-5|TRBD1
CASSLTGDVYEQYF
TGTGCCAGCAGCTTGACAGGGGATGTCTACGAGCAGTACTTC
>TRBJ1-2|once|TRBV7-2|TRBD1
CASSFDRGRGYTF
TGTGCCAGCAGCTTTGACAGGGGGCGCGGCTACACCTTC
>TRBJ1-2|once|TRBV7-2|-
CASSYGRYGYTF
TGTGCCAGCAGCTACGGTCGATATGGCTACACCTTC
>TRBJ1-2|-|TRBV9|-
CASSVESAPPYGYTF
TGTGCCAGCAGCGTAGAGTCAGCCCCCCCCTATGGCTACACCTTC
>TRBJ1-5|-|TRBV3-1/TRBV3-2|TRBD1
CASSLTGTAQQPQHF
TGTGCCAGCAGCCTAACCGGGACAGCACAACAGCCCCAGCATTTT